One and the same sample provided the 2 T cell receptor beta chains below, sequenced in a study of T cell repertoires in cytomegalovirus infection. The antigens for these receptors are not known. From the reads, TCRdb called clonotypes with MiXCR, one entry per CDR3 protein. The table shows 550,000 to 700,000 distinct CDR3 sequences, with approximately 40% occurring only once. Sequenced here: cultured PBMCs, sampled from culture after CMV antigen stimulation. The receptors originated from a human donor in good health (CMV status not recorded). Some clones in this sample may be carry-over from other donors' samples.

The V and J genes are TRBV12-3 or TRBV12-4 and TRBJ2-1; D uncertain. V was trimmed by 3 bases and J by 4 bases, leaving 25 bases between them. The CDR3 has 19 residues. In DNA form, the CDR3 reads TGTGCCAGCAGTTTTTCCCCGGTGGGCCCACAAGACTTATACAATGAGCAGTTCTTC. Translated, it gives CASSFSPVGPQDLYNEQFF.

The chain uses TRBV7-9 and TRBJ2-1, with D hard to call. CDR3 size: 16 residues. Trimming took 10 bases from V and 7 from J, leaving 26 bases between them. CDR1 SEHNR and CDR2 FQNEAQ come from the germline V gene (reference sequence). The CDR3 nucleotides read TGTGCCATCTACAACAGACGTCCCACGGACGGGAATGAGCAGTTCTTC. Residues: CAIYNRRPTDGNEQFF.